These T cell receptor beta chains were read from a single sample in a study of early T cells in non-severe SARS-CoV-2 infection. TCRdb re-called the 5' RACE reads through MiXCR, storing one row per CDR3 protein. The table lists around 65,000 distinct CDR3 sequences, roughly 12% of them singletons. This specimen consisted of whole blood, obtained at baseline. These receptors all stem from an adult who was a healthcare worker with PCR-confirmed SARS-CoV-2 infection or an uninfected control (not recorded which). Both conserved end residues are part of each CDR3. The D gene is left open where the match is weak. Size is omitted from some rows. Given values are once, few, many or a class for expanded clones.

>TRBV5-8|NA|TRBD1|TRBJ2-3
CASSLVQGAADTQYF
TGTGCCAGCAGCTTGGTCCAGGGGGCAGCAGATACGCAGTATTTT
>TRBV6-1|few|NA|TRBJ2-7
CASSGHREQYF
TGTGCCAGCAGTGGCCACCGCGAGCAGTACTTC
>TRBV7-2|NA|NA|TRBJ2-1
CASSSGSSSYNEQFF
TGTGCCAGCAGCTCCGGATCTAGCTCCTACAATGAGCAGTTCTTC
>TRBV6-2/TRBV6-3|NA|NA|TRBJ1-5
CVSTREPVFQPQHF
TGTGTCAGCACCAGAGAGCCAGTCTTTCAGCCCCAGCATTTT
>TRBV4-3|many|TRBD2|TRBJ2-1
CASSQVRSGSGRNNEQFF
TGCGCCAGCAGCCAAGTCAGGTCTGGAAGCGGGAGAAACAATGAGCAGTTCTTC
>TRBV19|NA|TRBD2|TRBJ2-1
CASSISGDSYNEQFF
TGTGCCAGTAGTATCAGCGGGGATTCCTACAATGAGCAGTTCTTC
>TRBV11-2|few|NA|TRBJ2-1
CASSSPRLGNEQFF
TGTGCCAGCAGCTCACCAAGGTTGGGGAATGAGCAGTTCTTC
>TRBV28|many|NA|TRBJ1-6
CASSALRNLGSPLHF
TGTGCCAGCAGTGCATTAAGAAACCTCGGGTCACCCCTCCACTTT
>TRBV4-3|few|TRBD2|TRBJ2-5
CASSPGRGGEETQYF
TGCGCCAGCAGCCCCGGGAGGGGTGGGGAAGAGACCCAGTACTTC
>TRBV5-1|many|NA|TRBJ2-3
CASSLEGRGGWADTQYF
TGCGCCAGCAGCTTGGAGGGACGTGGCGGGTGGGCCGATACGCAGTATTTT
>TRBV11-2|few|NA|TRBJ2-7
CASSSLSWAGSSYEQYF
TGTGCCAGCAGCTCACTCTCCTGGGCGGGTAGCTCCTACGAGCAGTACTTC
>TRBV7-9|few|TRBD1|TRBJ1-3
CASSLGQAGNTIYF
TGTGCCAGCAGCTTGGGACAGGCTGGAAACACCATATATTTT
>TRBV20-1|many|NA|TRBJ1-5
CSARAGTNQPQHF
TGCAGTGCTAGAGCGGGGACCAATCAGCCCCAGCATTTT
>TRBV14|medium-sized|NA|TRBJ1-4
CASSQEPAGPNEKLFF
TGTGCCAGCAGCCAAGAACCCGCAGGCCCTAATGAAAAACTGTTTTTT
>TRBV6-2/TRBV6-3|NA|NA|TRBJ2-3
CASSYYTTQDTQYF
TGTGCCAGCAGTTACTACACTACCCAGGATACGCAGTATTTT
>TRBV14|few|NA|TRBJ2-7
CASSQDAGASHEQYF
TGTGCCAGCAGCCAAGATGCGGGGGCCTCCCACGAGCAGTACTTC
>TRBV6-2/TRBV6-3|few|NA|TRBJ2-7
CASSYPRLGRPYEQYF
TGTGCCAGCAGTTACCCCCGGTTGGGCAGACCCTACGAGCAGTACTTC
>TRBV7-9|few|NA|TRBJ2-1
CASSPYGGRLNEQFF
TGTGCCAGCAGCCCCTACGGGGGCCGATTGAATGAGCAGTTCTTC
>TRBV6-5|NA|NA|TRBJ1-2
CASSYRGAFYGYTF
TGTGCCAGCAGTTACAGGGGCGCGTTCTATGGCTACACCTTC
>TRBV7-9|NA|NA|TRBJ1-2
CASSLSSRPGQNYGYTF
TGTGCCAGCAGCTTAAGTTCCCGGCCCGGACAGAACTATGGCTACACCTTC
>TRBV24-1|many|TRBD2|TRBJ2-3
CATSGERLAGTTDTQYF
TGTGCCACCAGTGGGGAGAGACTAGCGGGGACCACAGATACGCAGTATTTT
>TRBV20-1|NA|TRBD2|TRBJ2-3
CSAGRGLAGHTDTQYF
TGCAGTGCTGGCCGCGGGTTAGCGGGGCACACAGATACGCAGTATTTT
>TRBV7-9|NA|TRBD1|TRBJ2-2
CASSSQGADTGELFF
TGTGCCAGCAGTTCTCAGGGGGCAGACACCGGGGAGCTGTTTTTT
>TRBV29-1|few|NA|TRBJ1-1
CSGMKKLLGNTEAFF
TGCAGCGGAATGAAAAAACTCCTCGGGAACACTGAAGCTTTCTTT
>TRBV27|few|NA|TRBJ1-2
CASSNREHYGYTF
TGTGCCAGCAGTAACAGGGAGCACTATGGCTACACCTTC
>TRBV6-2/TRBV6-3|many|NA|TRBJ2-4
CASSSRKGDIQYF
TGTGCCAGCAGTTCCCGGAAAGGGGACATTCAGTACTTC
>TRBV5-1|many|TRBD2|TRBJ2-5
CASSLEVLAGFLQETQYF
TGCGCCAGCAGCTTGGAAGTACTAGCGGGGTTTCTACAAGAGACCCAGTACTTC
>TRBV6-6|NA|NA|TRBJ2-1
CASSYLSGPYNNEQFF
TGTGCCAGCAGTTACCTCTCGGGACCGTATAACAATGAGCAGTTCTTC
>TRBV20-1|NA|NA|TRBJ2-1
CSANQGNEQFF
TGCAGTGCAAATCAGGGAAATGAGCAGTTCTTC
>TRBV29-1|NA|NA|TRBJ2-7
CSVRTNYEQYF
TGCAGCGTCAGGACTAACTACGAGCAGTACTTC
>TRBV5-1|few|TRBD2|TRBJ2-5
CASSSWGGRQETQYF
TGCGCCAGCAGCTCCTGGGGCGGGAGACAAGAGACCCAGTACTTC
>TRBV14|NA|NA|TRBJ1-4
CASSQKRKLFF
TGTGCCAGCAGCCAGAAGAGGAAACTGTTTTTT
>TRBV3-1|NA|NA|TRBJ2-4
CASSQGILGNIQYF
TGTGCCAGCAGCCAAGGCATTCTGGGGAACATTCAGTACTTC
>TRBV5-6|many|TRBD1|TRBJ1-5
CASSLGPTGGAGWSNQPQHF
TGTGCCAGCAGCTTGGGTCCAACAGGGGGCGCCGGCTGGAGCAATCAGCCCCAGCATTTT
>TRBV28|NA|NA|TRBJ1-6
CASSLTIRASPLHF
TGTGCCAGCAGTTTGACAATTCGGGCGTCACCCCTCCACTTT
>TRBV7-9|few|TRBD1|TRBJ1-2
CASSQTGGGYGYTF
TGTGCCAGCAGCCAGACAGGGGGCGGGTATGGCTACACCTTC
>TRBV6-4|NA|NA|TRBJ2-1
CASSTGPRDEQFF
TGTGCCAGCAGTACCGGGCCGAGGGATGAGCAGTTCTTC
>TRBV29-1|NA|TRBD2|TRBJ2-2
CNGGTSGSRTGELFF
TGCAACGGCGGGACTAGCGGGAGTCGGACCGGGGAGCTGTTTTTT
>TRBV7-9|NA|NA|TRBJ1-4
CASSLAGTDEKLFF
TGTGCCAGCAGCTTAGCGGGGACGGATGAAAAACTGTTTTTT
>TRBV5-4|few|NA|TRBJ2-6
CASSRDGAGANVLTF
TGTGCCAGCAGCCGGGACGGAGCTGGGGCCAACGTCCTGACTTTC
>TRBV2|few|NA|TRBJ1-1
CASSEDLTEAFF
TGTGCCAGCAGTGAGGACCTCACTGAAGCTTTCTTT
>TRBV28|NA|NA|TRBJ1-5
CASSPSFLPQHF
TGTGCCAGCAGTCCCAGCTTTTTGCCCCAGCATTTT
>TRBV19|many|NA|TRBJ2-1
CASSISVNEQFF
TGTGCCAGTAGTATTAGCGTCAATGAGCAGTTCTTC
>TRBV5-4|few|TRBD2|TRBJ2-7
CASSLDAGGEQYF
TGTGCCAGCAGCTTGGACGCGGGAGGCGAGCAGTACTTC
>TRBV7-9|NA|TRBD1|TRBJ2-3
CASSLRDRKVADTQYF
TGTGCCAGCAGCTTGCGGGACAGGAAAGTCGCAGATACGCAGTATTTT
>TRBV10-1|few|TRBD1|TRBJ2-1
CASSQSPGQERQFF
TGCGCCAGCTCCCAAAGTCCCGGACAGGAACGACAGTTCTTC
>TRBV5-1|NA|NA|TRBJ1-1
CASSFGGIPGHTEAFF
TGCGCCAGCAGCTTCGGTGGGATCCCAGGGCACACTGAAGCTTTCTTT
>TRBV7-6|many|TRBD2|TRBJ2-1
CASSRALAGINEQFF
TGTGCCAGCAGCCGGGCACTAGCGGGGATCAATGAGCAGTTCTTC
>TRBV5-1|many|NA|TRBJ1-2
CASIPNPGLLNYGYTF
TGCGCCAGCATCCCGAACCCGGGTTTACTAAACTATGGCTACACCTTC
>TRBV4-2|few|NA|TRBJ2-6
CASNLDSGANVLTF
TGTGCCAGCAACCTTGACTCTGGGGCCAACGTCCTGACTTTC
>TRBV21-1|NA|NA|TRBJ2-7
CASSGRTVGNYEQYF
TGTGCCAGCAGCGGACGGACAGTGGGGAACTACGAGCAGTACTTC
>TRBV20-1|many|TRBD1|TRBJ2-7
CSARFGTDYEQYF
TGCAGTGCTAGATTCGGGACAGACTACGAGCAGTACTTC
>TRBV7-9|few|NA|TRBJ2-5
CASSESGPSRETQYF
TGTGCCAGCAGCGAGAGCGGTCCATCGAGGGAGACCCAGTACTTC
>TRBV6-6|few|NA|TRBJ1-2
CASRVSGTAVYGYTF
TGTGCCAGCAGGGTCTCCGGGACGGCGGTCTATGGCTACACCTTC
>TRBV13|many|NA|TRBJ1-2
CASSSKGSRNYGYTF
TGTGCCAGCAGCTCTAAGGGTAGCCGAAACTATGGCTACACCTTC